One and the same sample provided the 21 T cell receptor beta chains below, sequenced in a study of PD-1 blockade in classical Hodgkin lymphoma. TCRdb keeps only in-frame clones here, not all; method: immunoSEQ multiplex PCR. The repertoire consists of some 35,000 clones, with more than 80% occurring once and the leading ten covering over 0.2%. Every one of the patients relapsed after autologous stem cell transplantation (brentuximab vedotin exposure was variable). Out of thawed PBMCs, magnetic negative selection purified CD4+ T cells. Source: CD4+ T cells from blood, taken at baseline. The receptors shown here come from a human donor with classical Hodgkin lymphoma.

This clone has only a few counts. The chain is built from TRBV4-2 and TRBJ1-1, with TRBD1 as a possible D gene (6 bases). With 1 base removed from V and 8 bases from J, the gap between germline ends came to 14 bases. There are 14 residues in the CDR3. Germline values: CDR1 LGHNA, CDR2 YNFKEQ. In nucleotides, the CDR3 is TGTGCCAGCAGCCAAGTCAGTTCAGGGGCCGAAGCTTTCTTT. This gives the protein CASSQVSSGAEAFF.

This rearrangement joins TRBV2 to TRBJ1-2; possible D gene TRBD1, 5 bases. The germline gives CDR1 SNHLY, CDR2 FYNNEI. Trimming left V 4 bases short and J 4 bases short, with 19 bases between. The CDR3 covers 16 residues. CDR3 region: CASSVPPRDYFYGYTF. For the CDR3, the DNA is TGTGCCAGCAGTGTTCCCCCCAGGGACTACTTCTATGGCTACACCTTC. Complete variable domain (other parts from reference TRBV2 and TRBJ1-2): EPEVTQTPSHQVTQMGQEVILRCVPISNHLYFYWYRQILGQKVEFLVSFYNNEISEKSEIFDDQFSVERPDGSNFTLKIRSTKLEDSAMYFCASSVPPRDYFYGYTFGSGTRLTVV.

The chain uses TRBV4-2 and TRBJ2-5; TRBD2 might be the D (5 bases). Germline CDR1 LGHNA, CDR2 YNFKEQ. V lost 3 bases to trimming and J lost 4 bases, with 12 bases between them. The CDR3 loop spans 14 amino acids. The CDR3 loop reads CASSQPGDGETQYF. For the CDR3, the DNA is TGTGCCAGCAGCCAGCCCGGGGATGGAGAGACCCAGTACTTC.

The chain is built from TRBV6-6 and TRBJ2-5; D is undetermined. Germline CDR1 MNHNY, CDR2 SVGAGI (reference sequence). The CDR3 spans 13 residues. V was cut by 8 bases and J by 2 bases, with 12 bases left in between. DNA for the CDR3: TGTGCCAGCGTCGGAGCGATTCAAGAGACCCAGTACTTC. This gives the protein CASVGAIQETQYF.

The chain has TRBV11-2 and TRBJ2-7; perhaps TRBD1 as D (5 bases). From germline, CDR1 is SGHAT and CDR2 FQNNGV. V lost 5 bases and J lost 2, with 16 bases in between. The CDR3 covers 15 residues. The CDR3 nucleotides read TGTGCCAGCAGCATCAGGGCCCCACCTCCCTACGAGCAGTACTTC. Translating gives CASSIRAPPPYEQYF.

The gene calls are TRBV5-4 and TRBJ2-1; D is uncertain. Germline assignment: CDR1 SGHNT and CDR2 YYREEE (reference sequence). Trimming shortened V by 0 bases and J by 5 bases, and 15 bases separated the two germline ends. CDR3 length equals 16 residues. CDR3 DNA: TGTGCCAGCAGCTTGGGCTGGGTATCCGCCGACAATGAGCAGTTCTTC. Protein sequence: CASSLGWVSADNEQFF.

V is TRBV5-1 and J is TRBJ1-4; TRBD1 matches at 10 bases. The junction had 4 bases not matched to a gene; V was cut back by 4 bases and J by 7 bases. The CDR3 loop spans 14 amino acids. CDR1 is SGHRS and CDR2 is YFSETQ in the germline V gene. The chain's CDR3 is CASSPGTGVEKLFF. In nucleotides, the CDR3 is TGCGCCAGCAGCCCCGGGACAGGGGTTGAAAAACTGTTTTTT.

The rearrangement links TRBV30 to TRBJ2-5; D ambiguous. This CDR3 is built from 11 residues. Germline CDR1 reads GTSNPN; CDR2 reads SVGIG (reference sequence). Trimming cost V 5 bases and J 5 bases, with 9 bases left between them. CDR3 bases: TGTGCCTGGGCCGTGAGTGAGACCCAGTACTTC. This sequence encodes CAWAVSETQYF.

The CDR3 nucleotides read TGCGCCAGCAGCTTGGGTCGGCGGGAGCCTGTCAATGAGCAGTTCTTC. It is translated as CASSLGRREPVNEQFF. V gene TRBV5-1 combines with J gene TRBJ2-1; TRBD2 aligns across 7 bases. The CDR3 sequence is 16 residues long. Per the germline V gene, CDR1 is SGHRS and CDR2 is YFSETQ. V lost 0 bases, J lost 6 bases, and 9 bases stayed unmatched.

This chain joins TRBV11-2 and TRBJ1-3; 10 bases match TRBD1. Per germline, CDR1 SGHAT and CDR2 FQNNGV. J lost 2 bases, V lost 5 bases, and 3 bases had no gene match. This CDR3 contains 15 residues. The CDR3 reads CASSKGQGAGNTIYF. The CDR3 DNA reads as TGTGCCAGCAGCAAAGGACAGGGGGCTGGAAACACCATATATTTT.

This chain connects TRBV27 to TRBJ1-1; D ambiguous. This CDR3 has 11 amino acids. The germline CDR1 and CDR2 sequences are MNHEY and SMNVEV (reference sequence). With 8 bases removed from V and 5 bases from J, the gap between germline ends came to 9 bases. CDR3 in DNA: TGTGCCAGCGTGCGGGAAACTGAAGCTTTCTTT. Translation: CASVRETEAFF.

The chain uses TRBV30 and TRBJ2-7, with D possibly TRBD2 on 5 matching bases. The CDR3 is 11 residues long. V shed 3 bases and J shed 2 bases, with 5 bases lying between them. The germline CDR1 and CDR2 sequences are GTSNPN and SVGIG (reference sequence). The CDR3 is CAWRTTYEQYF. The CDR3 coding sequence is TGTGCCTGGAGGACTACCTACGAGCAGTACTTC.

The chain is built from TRBV20-1 and TRBJ2-1; possible D gene TRBD2, 6 bases. Trimming cost V 6 bases and J 7 bases, with 10 bases left between them. There are 11 residues in the CDR3. Germline-derived CDR1 and CDR2 are DFQATT and SNEGSKA (reference sequence). The CDR3 DNA reads TGCAGTGCCCGACTAGTAAATGAGCAGTTCTTC. This sequence encodes CSARLVNEQFF.

V gene TRBV9 combines with J gene TRBJ1-4, with 7 bases matching TRBD1. The V gene end was trimmed by 3 bases and the J gene end by 6 bases; junction bases not matched to a gene: 8. The CDR3 length is 15 residues. Germline-derived CDR1 and CDR2 are SGDLS and YYNGEE. The CDR3 is CASSARTGADEKLFF. CDR3 DNA: TGTGCCAGCAGCGCAAGGACAGGTGCGGATGAAAAACTGTTTTTT.

The rearrangement uses TRBV5-8 and TRBJ2-1; D is perhaps TRBD1 (5 bases). CDR1 is SGHTS and CDR2 is YDEGEE in the germline V gene. This CDR3 region has 15 residues. The ends were cut back, 4 bases at V and 3 bases at J, with 14 bases in the middle. In DNA form, the CDR3 reads TGTGCCAGCAGCACCGGACAAACCATCTACAATGAGCAGTTCTTC. Translated, it gives CASSTGQTIYNEQFF.

CDR3 loop: CASSFGASGSADTQYF. For the CDR3, the DNA is TGTGCCAGCAGCTTTGGGGCTAGCGGGAGCGCAGATACGCAGTATTTT. The chain combines TRBV7-9 with TRBJ2-3; 10 bases fit TRBD2. Unmatched junction bases numbered 7, after V lost 3 bases and J lost 4 bases. CDR3 size: 16 residues. Germline V gene data show CDR1 as SEHNR and CDR2 as FQNEAQ (reference sequence).

This chain links TRBV7-9 with TRBJ2-3; tentative D call: TRBD2 (5 bases). Germline loops: CDR1 SEHNR, CDR2 FQNEAQ (reference sequence). The CDR3 is 15 residues long. Trimming took 2 bases from V and 0 from J, leaving 9 bases between them. The CDR3 loop reads CASSLSGGSTDTQYF. CDR3 coding DNA: TGTGCCAGCAGCTTATCCGGCGGGAGCACAGATACGCAGTATTTT.

The V call is TRBV5-1, the J call TRBJ2-1, with 11 bases that match TRBD2. The CDR3 loop spans 15 amino acids. CDR1 is SGHRS, CDR2 YFSETQ, per germline. Trimming took 0 bases from V and 13 from J; bases not matched to a gene: 9. CDR3 sequence reads: CASSLALAGGTHQFF. The DNA for the CDR3 is TGCGCCAGCAGCTTGGCCCTAGCGGGAGGAACCCACCAGTTCTTC.

The chain uses TRBV7-8 and TRBJ2-3; 12 bases fit TRBD2. Losses at the gene ends were 1 base for V and 2 bases for J; bases not matched to a gene: 7. CDR3 length equals 18 residues. From germline, CDR1 is SGHVS and CDR2 FQNEAQ. The CDR3 here is CASSLVTSGSSSTDTQYF. The CDR3 DNA reads TGTGCCAGCAGCTTAGTGACTAGCGGGAGTTCGTCCACAGATACGCAGTATTTT.

This CDR3 reads CAISESGLYNGYTF. The CDR3 nucleotides read TGTGCCATCAGTGAGTCGGGGCTGTACAATGGCTACACCTTC. This chain connects TRBV10-3 to TRBJ1-2; D is perhaps TRBD1 (5 bases). Germline V CDR1 and CDR2: ENHRY, SYGVKD. Deletions cut 0 bases from V and 6 bases from J, with 11 bases between. The CDR3 runs 14 residues.

J is TRBJ2-3 and V is TRBV6-6; 12 bases align to TRBD2. The CDR3 consists of 15 residues. Germline values: CDR1 MNHNY, CDR2 SVGAGI (reference sequence). V lost 8 bases to trimming and J lost 0 bases; unmatched junction nucleotides: 3. As DNA, the CDR3 is TGTGCCAGCTCTAGCGGGAGGGTTAGCACAGATACGCAGTATTTT. Amino acids: CASSSGRVSTDTQYF.